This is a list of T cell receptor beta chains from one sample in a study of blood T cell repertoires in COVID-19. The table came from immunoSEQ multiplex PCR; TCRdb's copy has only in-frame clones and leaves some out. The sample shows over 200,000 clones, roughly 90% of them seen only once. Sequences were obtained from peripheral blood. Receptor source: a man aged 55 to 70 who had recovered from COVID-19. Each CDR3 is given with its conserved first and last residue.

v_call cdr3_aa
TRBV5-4 CASSLGQGFTEAFF
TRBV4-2 CASSQGLITDTQYF
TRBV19 CASRLTGSEKLFF
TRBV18 CASSPNMVGAEAFF
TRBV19 CASSPTGGQNTNYGYTF
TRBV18 CASSPPGADTQYF
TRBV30 CAWSEDSHEQYF
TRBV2 CASSVDRNQPQHF
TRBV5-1 CASSLAGSGFTEAFF
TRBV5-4 CASKRAGESYNEQFF
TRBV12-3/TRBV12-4 CASSLRINQPQHF
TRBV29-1 CSVVGRGQLGAFF
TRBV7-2 CASSLKDNQPQHF
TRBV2 CASNRQGPTEAFF
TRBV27 CASSFDRDQPQHF
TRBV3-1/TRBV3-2 CASSQSSGGRDTQYF
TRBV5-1 CASSLFQYGSEAFF
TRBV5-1 CASSSTGVGELFF
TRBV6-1 CASSEARTTRVTF
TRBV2 CASVFRTGPSEQYF
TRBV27 CASSLSAPGQINEKLFF
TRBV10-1 CASLSRGGAPAYEQYF
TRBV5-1 CASSFDRPEDEQFF
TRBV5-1 CASSTEGNYGYTF
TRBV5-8 CASSSPGTLISYEQYF
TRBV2 CASSETDRGQEKLFF
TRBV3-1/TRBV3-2 CASSQDIGGLYSNQPQHF
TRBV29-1 CSALRVGQEVGGYTF
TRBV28 CASSFFGTGQSRPLHF
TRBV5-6 CASSRDRGHLYNEQFF
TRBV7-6 CASSQVRTGRNTEAFF
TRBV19 CACGGAFRDTQYF
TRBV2 CASSGQSGNTIYF
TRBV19 CASSLRGHTGELFF
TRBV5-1 CASSFGEPPGAFF
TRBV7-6 CASSLAPEGAGGYTF
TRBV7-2 CASSLDGSEQYF
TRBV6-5 CASRNRDRGPEAFF
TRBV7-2 CASTNGGGQINEKLFF
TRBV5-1 CASSFRAGDEQYF
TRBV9 CASSPLGVAGGVEQFF
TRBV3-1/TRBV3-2 CASSQLLANGELFF
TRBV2 CASRGQDRVGTF
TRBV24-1 CATSDFRGQQETQYF
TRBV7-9 CASSLPKSGAEAFF
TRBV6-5 CASNPNGQIYEQYF
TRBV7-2 CASSPRYGSSYEQYF
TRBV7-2 CASSLSMGGDTQYF
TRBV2 CASRQTSGYNEQFF
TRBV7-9 CASSLLSGEQYF
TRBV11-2 CASRLDGYGSYEQYF
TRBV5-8 CASSLVQQVEQFF
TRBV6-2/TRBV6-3 CASSYQGQGVNYGYTF
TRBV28 CASRGGLTSGNTIYF
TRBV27 CASRDRASGRETQYF